This T cell receptor (beta chain) was captured in a study of CD8+CD57+ T cells in acquired aplastic anemia. Findings and limits, study-wide: Patients and healthy controls showed no significant CD8+ Simpson's diversity difference.

Germline assignment: CDR1 SGHTA and CDR2 FQGTGA. The length of the CDR3 is 13 residues. V was pared by 3 bases and J by 16 bases, with 19 bases between. A remark on this clonotype: Its antigen is currently unknown. A clone one base away is much larger, so this may be a read error.

CDR3 and TCR beta VDJ profiling relied on a genomic DNA template. TCRdb re-called the reads through MiXCR, storing one row per CDR3 protein. This sample carries 400,000 to 500,000 distinct CDR3 sequences, around 68% of them seen once, and the ten largest clones take 4%. Material for sequencing was sorted CD4+, CD8+, or CD8+CD57+ T cells (not recorded which) from PBMCs. This receptor was identified in a human donor in good health, serving as a control. This chain uses TRBV7-3 with TRBJ1-3; D possibly corresponds to TRBD1 (5 bases). This CDR3 is CASSFRGTGELYF. The CDR3 nucleotides read TGTGCCAGCAGCTTTAGGGGCACCGGGGAGCTGTATTTT.